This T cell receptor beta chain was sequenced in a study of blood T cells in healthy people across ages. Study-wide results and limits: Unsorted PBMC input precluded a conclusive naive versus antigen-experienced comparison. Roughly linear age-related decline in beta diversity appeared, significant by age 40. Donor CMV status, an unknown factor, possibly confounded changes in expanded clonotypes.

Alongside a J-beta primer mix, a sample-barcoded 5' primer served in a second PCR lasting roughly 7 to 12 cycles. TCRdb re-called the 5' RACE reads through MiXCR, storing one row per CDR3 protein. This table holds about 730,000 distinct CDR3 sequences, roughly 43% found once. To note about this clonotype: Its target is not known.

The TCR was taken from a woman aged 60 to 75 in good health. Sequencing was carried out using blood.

CDR3 in amino acids: CASSLDEVDTQYF. The DNA for the CDR3 is TGTGCCAGCAGCTTAGACGAGGTAGATACGCAGTATTTT. The J gene is TRBJ2-3, the V gene TRBV11-3; D unclear. Germline values: CDR1 SGHNT, CDR2 YENEEA. The CDR3 is made up of 13 amino acids. The V gene lost 0 bases and the J gene lost 5 bases, with 6 bases spanning the gap.